The next 6 T cell receptor beta chains were all read from a single sample in a study of regulatory T cells in long-lasting Graves disease. Specified time point: persistent/refractory GD, antithyroid drugs over 5 years with positive TRAb. RNA from PBMCs was the source of the TCR library. Sequencing libraries for TCR beta were prepared with iRepertoire HTBI primers and Arm-PCR of CDR3 regions. TCRdb re-derived calls from the multiplex PCR reads in MiXCR, one entry per CDR3 protein. The sample has 650,000 to 850,000 distinct CDR3 sequences; 25% to 35% are singletons. The material was peripheral blood mononuclear cells (PBMCs), obtained when the disease was refractory, from a patient treated with antithyroid drugs. The receptors stem from a female donor with Graves disease.

This clonotype was counted between two and nine times. The rearrangement uses TRBV9 and TRBJ2-5; tentative D call: TRBD2 (6 bases). The length of the CDR3 is 16 residues. V dropped 4 bases and J dropped 3 bases, with 19 bases sitting between them. Per germline, CDR1 SGDLS and CDR2 YYNGEE. The CDR3 region is CASSSQALAREETQYF. Written as DNA, the CDR3 is TGTGCCAGCAGCTCCCAGGCCCTAGCGAGGGAAGAGACCCAGTACTTC. Variable domain in full (rest from reference TRBV9 and TRBJ2-5): DSGVTQTPKHLITATGQRVTLRCSPRSGDLSVYWYQQSLDQGLQFLIQYYNGEERAKGNILERFSAQQFPDLHSELNLSSLELGDSALYFCASSSQALAREETQYFGPGTRLLVL.

This clonotype appeared a few times. V usage is TRBV15 and J usage is TRBJ2-7, with D maybe TRBD2 (5 bases). Trimming removed 1 base at V and 5 bases at J, with 9 bases between. Germline V lookup: CDR1 LNHNV, CDR2 YYDKDF (reference sequence). The CDR3 totals 13 residues. For the CDR3, the DNA is TGTGCCACCAGCAGAGTAGGAGGACACGAGCAGTACTTC. Protein product: CATSRVGGHEQYF.

The chain uses TRBV3-1 and TRBJ1-2, with TRBD1 identical over 12 bases. Germline CDR1 is LGHDT and CDR2 is YNNKEL (reference sequence). The CDR3 consists of 17 residues. Trimming at V came to 0 bases and at J to 2 bases, leaving 4 bases not matched to a gene. The CDR3 region is CASSQDPGTGGNYGYTF. The CDR3 region has the DNA TGTGCCAGCAGCCAAGATCCGGGGACAGGGGGCAACTATGGCTACACCTTC.

The CDR3 region has the DNA TGTGCCAGCAGCCAAGGCGTCGGGACCGTTTACGAGCAGTACTTC. It encodes CASSQGVGTVYEQYF. The chain couples TRBV14 to TRBJ2-7; TRBD1 or TRBD2 may be the D gene (5 bases each). Trimming shortened V by 1 base and J by 4 bases, and 14 bases separated the two germline ends. The CDR3 extends over 15 amino acids. The germline gives CDR1 SGHDN, CDR2 FVKESK.

CDR3 region: CAWSYRDRVSNQPQHF. The CDR3 region has the DNA TGTGCCTGGAGTTACCGGGACAGGGTTAGCAATCAGCCCCAGCATTTT. The genes are TRBV30 and TRBJ1-5; 9 bases fit TRBD1. CDR1 is GTSNPN, CDR2 SVGIG, per germline (reference sequence). The V gene end was trimmed by 2 bases and the J gene end by 0 bases; junction bases not matched to a gene: 5. This CDR3 comprises 16 residues.

The chain is built from TRBV11-3 and TRBJ1-3, with D tentatively TRBD1 (6 bases). CDR3 length: 16 residues. Between the trimmed V and J ends, which lost 3 bases and 0 bases, there was a span of 12 bases. Germline V CDR1 and CDR2: SGHNT, YENEEA. CDR3 DNA sequence: TGTGCCAGCAGCTTGGAACAGGGCCCCTCTGGAAACACCATATATTTT. Its translation is CASSLEQGPSGNTIYF.